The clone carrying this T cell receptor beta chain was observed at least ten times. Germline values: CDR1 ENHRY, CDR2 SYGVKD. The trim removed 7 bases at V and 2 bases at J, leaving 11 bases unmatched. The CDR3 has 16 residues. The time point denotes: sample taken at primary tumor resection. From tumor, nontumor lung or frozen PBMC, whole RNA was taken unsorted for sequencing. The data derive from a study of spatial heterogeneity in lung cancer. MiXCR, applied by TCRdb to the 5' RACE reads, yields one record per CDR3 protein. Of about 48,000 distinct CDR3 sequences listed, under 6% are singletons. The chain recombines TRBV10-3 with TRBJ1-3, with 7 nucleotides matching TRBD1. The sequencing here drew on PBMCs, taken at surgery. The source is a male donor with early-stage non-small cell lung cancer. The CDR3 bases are TGTGCCATCACCAGGGATCCAGGGGGGGCTGGAAACACCATATATTTT. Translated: CAITRDPGGAGNTIYF.